Presented here are 18 T cell receptor beta chains from one specimen sequenced in a study of blood T cell repertoires in COVID-19. Clones were read by immunoSEQ multiplex PCR, and TCRdb kept only the in-frame ones, dropping some. This sample yields about 440,000 clones, of which about 85% are seen a single time; roughly 2% belongs to the top ten. Input material: PBMCs or T cells enriched from blood (not recorded which). The receptors originated from a woman aged 18-30 years with acute COVID-19.

V gene TRBV18 combines with J gene TRBJ2-4; 8 bases match TRBD1. This CDR3 has 16 residues. Per germline, CDR1 KGHSH and CDR2 LQKENI. V shed 0 bases and J 6 bases; nucleotides not matched to a gene: 7. CDR3 residues: CASSPPIGTGRNIQYF. The CDR3 nucleotides read TGTGCCAGCTCACCACCAATAGGGACAGGCCGAAACATTCAGTACTTC.

V gene TRBV28 combines with J gene TRBJ1-6; weak D call: TRBD1 (6 bases). The germline CDR1 and CDR2 sequences are MDHEN and SYDVKM. V was pared by 6 bases and J by 7 bases, with 19 bases between. The CDR3 extends over 16 amino acids. The CDR3, as DNA: TGTGCCAGCAGGGGGACGGGGGGCAGAAAGAATTCACCCCTCCACTTT. Translated, it gives CASRGTGGRKNSPLHF. The whole variable domain, remainder taken from reference TRBV28 and TRBJ1-6, is DVKVTQSSRYLVKRTGEKVFLECVQDMDHENMFWYRQDPGLGLRLIYFSYDVKMKEKGDIPEGYSVSREKKERFSLILESASTNQTSMYLCASRGTGGRKNSPLHFGNGTRLTVT.

V is TRBV29-1 and J is TRBJ2-3; 8 bases match TRBD1. V lost 5 bases and J lost 6; bases outside the gene matches: 10. Germline V lookup: CDR1 SQVTM, CDR2 ANQGSEA. The CDR3 extends over 14 amino acids. Here the CDR3 DNA reads TGCAGCGTTCGAAGGACAGGGTCGTCGGATACGCAGTATTTT. It encodes CSVRRTGSSDTQYF.

This sequence joins TRBV20-1 and TRBJ1-2; D is uncertain. Germline V gene sequence: CDR1 DFQATT, CDR2 SNEGSKA (reference sequence). The CDR3 has 11 residues. Trimming removed 5 bases from V and 8 bases from J, with 12 bases in between. The CDR3 region is CSAALEGGYTF. The CDR3 DNA sequence: TGCAGTGCTGCCCTAGAAGGAGGCTACACCTTC.

V is TRBV2 and J is TRBJ1-2; D might be TRBD1 (5 bases). Trimming took off 4 bases at V and 0 bases at J, with 21 bases between the two ends. Germline values: CDR1 SNHLY, CDR2 FYNNEI. The CDR3 extends over 18 amino acids. CDR3 sequence: CASSVTGLLDLANYGYTF. The CDR3 nucleotides read TGTGCCAGCAGTGTTACAGGCCTGTTAGACCTAGCTAACTATGGCTACACCTTC.

This chain uses TRBV4-1 with TRBJ2-1; 8 positions match TRBD2. This CDR3 region has 16 residues. The germline CDR1 and CDR2 sequences are MGHRA and YSYEKL. The junction had 3 bases not matched to a gene; V was cut back by 1 base and J by 1 base. In DNA, the CDR3 is TGCGCCAGCAGCCAAGCCGGGACTAGATCCTACAATGAGCAGTTCTTC. Amino acid sequence: CASSQAGTRSYNEQFF.

V and J are TRBV19 and TRBJ2-1, with TRBD2 matching over 15 bases. The V and J ends lost 7 bases and 7 bases, in that order; junction bases with no gene match: 5. CDR1 and CDR2 (germline): LNHDA, SQIVND (reference sequence). This CDR3 is 15 amino acids long. Here the CDR3 reads CASKGLAGGRNEQFF. CDR3 DNA: TGTGCCAGTAAGGGACTAGCGGGAGGTCGTAATGAGCAGTTCTTC.

The rearrangement joins TRBV9 to TRBJ2-1; 10 bases match TRBD2. Germline CDR1 reads SGDLS; CDR2 reads YYNGEE. Unmatched junction bases numbered 3, after V lost 2 bases and J lost 7 bases. There are 14 residues in the CDR3. The CDR3 protein is CASSVQGLANEQFF. The CDR3 region has the DNA TGTGCCAGCAGCGTTCAGGGACTAGCGAATGAGCAGTTCTTC.

V is TRBV9 and J is TRBJ2-1; 9 nucleotides agree with TRBD2. Trimming at V came to 4 bases and at J to 5 bases, leaving 13 bases not matched to a gene. The CDR3 loop spans 17 amino acids. CDR1 is SGDLS and CDR2 is YYNGEE in the germline V gene. CDR3 sequence (DNA): TGTGCCAGCAGCCCCCGGGGGAGCGGGAGGATGGACAATGAGCAGTTCTTC. Its protein product is CASSPRGSGRMDNEQFF.

This chain connects TRBV19 to TRBJ2-2, with TRBD2 matching 10 bases. V lost 10 bases and J lost 1; bases outside the gene matches: 3. The CDR3 has 14 amino acids. Germline loops: CDR1 LNHDA, CDR2 SQIVND (reference sequence). CDR3 nucleotides: TGTGCCACAACTAGCGGGGAGAACACCGGGGAGCTGTTTTTT. It translates to CATTSGENTGELFF.

The chain employs TRBV15 and TRBJ2-1; D gene ambiguous. Per the germline V gene, CDR1 is LNHNV and CDR2 is YYDKDF (reference sequence). The CDR3 contains 16 residues. V lost 0 bases to trimming and J lost 0 bases, with 9 bases between them. The CDR3: CATSRDGGVSYNEQFF. CDR3 coding DNA: TGTGCCACCAGCAGAGACGGTGGAGTCTCCTACAATGAGCAGTTCTTC.

The chain joins TRBV28 to TRBJ1-4; 8 bases map to TRBD1. This CDR3 comprises 15 residues. The V segment lost 5 bases and the J segment 7 bases; nucleotides outside the gene matches: 9. Looked up from germline, CDR1 is MDHEN and CDR2 is SYDVKM. Here the CDR3 DNA reads TGTGCCAGCAGTACTCAGGGGGCTGGGAGTGAAAAACTGTTTTTT. It is translated as CASSTQGAGSEKLFF.

The rearrangement joins TRBV5-6 to TRBJ1-1; the D gene is possibly TRBD1 (5 bases). Trimming took 3 bases from V and 2 from J, leaving 11 bases between them. CDR1 is SGHDT and CDR2 is YYEEEE in the germline V gene. The CDR3 contains 14 residues. CDR3 coding DNA: TGTGCCAGCAGCTGGAGGGGTATCAACACTGAAGCTTTCTTT. It encodes CASSWRGINTEAFF.

This chain's CDR3 is CASSHTSGSISDEQFF. In DNA, the CDR3 is TGTGCCAGCAGCCACACCAGCGGGAGCATCTCCGATGAGCAGTTCTTC. The V call is TRBV6-6, the J call TRBJ2-1; 8 nucleotides align to TRBD2. V was pared by 6 bases and J by 8 bases, with 15 bases of the junction left unmatched. CDR3 length equals 16 residues. Germline CDR1 MNHNY, CDR2 SVGAGI (reference sequence).

The CDR3 nucleotides read TGCAGCGTTGAAAGGGAGGGGCCCCCAAACACTGAAGCTTTCTTT. Encoded protein: CSVEREGPPNTEAFF. The rearrangement joins TRBV29-1 to TRBJ1-1; D is perhaps TRBD1 (5 bases). Trimming removed 2 bases from V and 2 bases from J, with 15 bases in between. The CDR3 has 15 residues. CDR1 and CDR2 (germline): SQVTM, ANQGSEA.

This sequence joins TRBV5-5 and TRBJ1-4, with a weak D call TRBD1 (5 bases). With 4 bases removed from V and 0 bases from J, the gap between germline ends came to 10 bases. CDR3 length: 15 residues. The germline V gene has CDR1 SGHKS and CDR2 YYEKEE (reference sequence). The CDR3 region is CASSIPRATNEKLFF. The CDR3 DNA reads TGTGCCAGCAGCATTCCCAGGGCAACTAATGAAAAACTGTTTTTT.

This chain uses TRBV4-3 with TRBJ1-6, with TRBD1 identical over 7 bases. The CDR3 loop spans 15 amino acids. Germline loops: CDR1 LGHNA, CDR2 YSLEER. J lost 7 bases, V lost 2 bases, and 5 bases had no gene match. CDR3 in DNA: TGCGCCAGCAGCCAAAACCGGGACAGAAATTCACCCCTCCACTTT. Residues: CASSQNRDRNSPLHF.

The rearrangement links TRBV5-5 to TRBJ1-1, with D perhaps matching TRBD1 (5 bases). Germline V lookup: CDR1 SGHKS, CDR2 YYEKEE (reference sequence). This CDR3 is built from 15 residues. V dropped 0 bases and J dropped 0 bases, with 9 bases sitting between them. In nucleotides, the CDR3 is TGTGCCAGCAGCTTGGGCAGGACACTGAACACTGAAGCTTTCTTT. This encodes CASSLGRTLNTEAFF.